The rows below give T cell receptor beta chains drawn from one sample of a study of blood T cell repertoires in COVID-19. TCRdb's table, derived via immunoSEQ multiplex PCR, lists solely in-frame clones and lacks some. The sample records approximately 300,000 clones, approximately 88% being singletons. Input material: peripheral blood. These receptors were taken from a man younger than 30 who had recovered from COVID-19. Both conserved end residues are part of each CDR3. The D gene is left open where the match is weak. Clone size is shown for a subset of rows, as once, few, many or a class of expanded clone.

TRBV11-3,.,TRBD2,TRBJ2-3,TGTGCCAGCAGCCTGGGACTAGCGGGAAGCACAGATACGCAGTATTTT,CASSLGLAGSTDTQYF
TRBV11-2,.,.,TRBJ2-2,TGTGCCAGCAGGGGACATCCCACCGGGGAGCTGTTTTTT,CASRGHPTGELFF
TRBV7-9,.,.,TRBJ2-1,TGTGCCAGCAGCTTACTAGCCTACAATGAGCAGTTCTTC,CASSLLAYNEQFF
TRBV19,.,.,TRBJ1-3,TGTGCCAGTAGTATAGCCTACAGCAACTCTGGAAACACCATATATTTT,CASSIAYSNSGNTIYF
TRBV9,.,.,TRBJ2-3,TGTGCCAGCAGCGTAGGGGCAGGGTCCCCCACGCAGTATTTT,CASSVGAGSPTQYF
TRBV6-5,.,TRBD1,TRBJ1-2,TGTGCCAGCAGTCGGGACAGGCTCCATGGCTACACCTTC,CASSRDRLHGYTF
TRBV3-1/TRBV3-2,.,TRBD2,TRBJ2-7,TGTGCCAGCAGCCAAGAATACGGACTAGCGGGGGGCGCCCCCGGCGAGCAGTACTTC,CASSQEYGLAGGAPGEQYF
TRBV19,.,.,TRBJ1-3,TGTGCCAGTAGTCCCGAACTCTCTGGAAACACCATATATTTT,CASSPELSGNTIYF
TRBV30,.,TRBD1,TRBJ1-2,TGTGCCTGGAGTGTACCCCTGGACAGGGCGGGCTATGGCTACACCTTC,CAWSVPLDRAGYGYTF
TRBV27,.,.,TRBJ1-2,TGTGCCAGCAGGGCCCCGGGGGACTATGGCTACACCTTC,CASRAPGDYGYTF
TRBV5-1,once,TRBD1,TRBJ1-2,TGCGCCAGCAGCGCAATGGGACAGGGGGAGTATGGCTACACCTTC,CASSAMGQGEYGYTF
TRBV5-6,.,.,TRBJ1-2,TGTGCCAGCAGCCGGGAGGAATTCGGCGGCTACACCTTC,CASSREEFGGYTF
TRBV11-2,once,TRBD2,TRBJ2-7,TGTGCCAGCAGCTTACTCTCATGGACTAGCGGGGCCTACGAGCAGTACTTC,CASSLLSWTSGAYEQYF